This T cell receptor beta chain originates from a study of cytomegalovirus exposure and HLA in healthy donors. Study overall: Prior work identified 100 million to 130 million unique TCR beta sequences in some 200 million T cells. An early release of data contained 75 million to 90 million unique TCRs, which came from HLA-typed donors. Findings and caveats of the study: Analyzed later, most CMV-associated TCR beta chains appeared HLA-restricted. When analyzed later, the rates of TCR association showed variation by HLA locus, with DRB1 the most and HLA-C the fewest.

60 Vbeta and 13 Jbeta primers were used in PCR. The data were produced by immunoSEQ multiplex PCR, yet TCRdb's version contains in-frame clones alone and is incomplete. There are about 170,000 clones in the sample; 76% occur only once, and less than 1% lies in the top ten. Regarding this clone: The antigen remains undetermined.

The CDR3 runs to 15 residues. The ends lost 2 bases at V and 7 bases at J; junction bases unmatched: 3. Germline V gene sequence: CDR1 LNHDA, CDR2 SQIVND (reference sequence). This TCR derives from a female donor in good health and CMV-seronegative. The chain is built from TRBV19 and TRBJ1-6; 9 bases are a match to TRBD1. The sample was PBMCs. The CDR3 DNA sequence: TGTGCCAGTAGTATACGAGGGACAGGGAATTCACCCCTCCACTTT. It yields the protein CASSIRGTGNSPLHF.